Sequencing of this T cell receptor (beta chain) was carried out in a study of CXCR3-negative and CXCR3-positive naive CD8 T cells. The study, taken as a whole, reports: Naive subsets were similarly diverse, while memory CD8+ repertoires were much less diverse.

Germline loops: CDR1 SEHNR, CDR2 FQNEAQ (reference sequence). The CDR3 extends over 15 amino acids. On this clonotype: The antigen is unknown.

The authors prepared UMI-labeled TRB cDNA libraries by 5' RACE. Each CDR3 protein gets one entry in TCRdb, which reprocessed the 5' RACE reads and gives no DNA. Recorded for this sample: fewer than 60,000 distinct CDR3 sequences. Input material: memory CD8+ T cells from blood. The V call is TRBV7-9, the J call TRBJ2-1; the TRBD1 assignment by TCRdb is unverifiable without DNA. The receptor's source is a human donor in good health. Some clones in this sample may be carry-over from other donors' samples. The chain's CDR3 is CASSDGGGNYNEQFF.